This section outlines one TCR beta chain sequence together with its context. Amplification yielded TCR beta CDR3 regions, with RNA transcripts as the source. Researchers ran a first-round RT-PCR on the TCR CDR3 using the HTBI primer set. TCRdb called the multiplex PCR reads again in MiXCR, with one record for every CDR3 protein. The data contain under 550,000 distinct CDR3 sequences, 15% to 20% of them singletons. The germline gives CDR1 SGHRS, CDR2 YFSETQ. The CDR3 consists of 13 residues. Trimming at V came to 0 bases and at J to 6 bases, leaving 3 bases not matched to a gene. This record belongs to a study of T cells in Graves' hyperthyroidism and ophthalmopathy.

The TCR sequence derives from a man in his forties or fifties with Graves' ophthalmopathy. The J gene is TRBJ2-7, the V gene TRBV5-1; TRBD1 aligns across 7 bases. Sequenced material: blood. CDR3 sequence (DNA): TGCGCCAGCAGCTTGGGCACAGGGGCCGAGCAGTACTTC. Protein product: CASSLGTGAEQYF. Full variable domain (missing parts from reference TRBV5-1 and TRBJ2-7): KAGVTQTPRYLIKTRGQQVTLSCSPISGHRSVSWYQQTPGQGLQFLFEYFSETQRNKGNFPGRFSGRQFSNSRSEMNVSTLELGDSALYLCASSLGTGAEQYFGPGTRLTVT.